Listed below are T cell receptor beta chains from one sample, sequenced in a study of blood T cell repertoires in COVID-19. Clones were read by immunoSEQ multiplex PCR, and TCRdb kept only the in-frame ones, dropping some. The repertoire has about 280,000 clones, roughly 90% of them found once; the top ten carry 2% to 2.5%. Sequenced: peripheral blood. Source of these receptors: a woman aged 45 to 65 who had recovered from COVID-19. Both conserved end residues are part of each CDR3. A D gene is named only where the DNA matches it firmly. Not all rows give a size; the values are once, few, many and, for expanded clones, a class.

. TRBJ1-5 TRBV11-1 . CASSLVGQGTRQPQHF TGTGCCAGCAGCTTAGTAGGCCAGGGGACTAGGCAGCCCCAGCATTTT
. TRBJ1-2 TRBV27 . CASSFSGINGYTF TGTGCCAGCAGTTTCTCCGGGATTAATGGCTACACCTTC
. TRBJ1-2 TRBV19 . CASSIQGNDGYTF TGTGCCAGTAGTATACAGGGGAACGATGGCTACACCTTC
. TRBJ1-4 TRBV10-2 . CASPVGGEGNEKLFF TGCGCCAGCCCCGTCGGAGGGGAGGGTAATGAAAAACTGTTTTTT
. TRBJ2-5 TRBV18 TRBD1 CASSLLGSGQGETQYF TGTGCCAGCTCACTGTTAGGATCGGGACAGGGAGAGACCCAGTACTTC
. TRBJ2-7 TRBV11-2 . CASSFLLHNEQYF TGTGCCAGCAGCTTCTTACTACATAACGAGCAGTACTTC
once TRBJ2-7 TRBV7-3 . CASSLQDRYEQYF TGTGCCAGCAGCTTACAAGACAGATACGAGCAGTACTTC
. TRBJ1-4 TRBV12-3/TRBV12-4 . CASSLRGEKLFF TGTGCCAGCAGTTTACGCGGCGAAAAACTGTTTTTT
. TRBJ1-1 TRBV7-8 . CASSFRGNPEAFF TGTGCCAGCAGCTTTCGGGGTAACCCTGAAGCTTTCTTT
. TRBJ2-7 TRBV19 . CASNPGHRSYEQYF TGTGCCAGTAATCCGGGACACCGGTCCTACGAGCAGTACTTC